This is a list of T cell receptor beta chains from one sample in a study of Ad26.COV2.S vaccination and SARS-CoV-2 variants. Measured with immunoSEQ multiplex PCR; TCRdb has only the in-frame clones, and not every one. The profile shows about 680,000 clones, roughly 90% of them singletons. Sequencing used peripheral blood, obtained in a trial of Ad26.COV2.S vaccine versus placebo. These receptors all come from a person aged 18-65 years who received the Ad26.COV2.S COVID-19 vaccine or a placebo. CDR3s include the opening cysteine and the closing phenylalanine or tryptophan. A D gene is named only where the DNA matches it firmly. The size entry is marked missing in some rows and otherwise reads once, few, many or a size class.

size | J | D | V | DNA | CDR3
NA | TRBJ1-4 | NA | TRBV7-2 | TGTGCCAGCAGCTTACGGCAGGGCAGTGAAAAACTGTTTTTT | CASSLRQGSEKLFF
NA | TRBJ2-5 | TRBD2 | TRBV10-3 | TGTGCCATCAGTGGTAGCGAGCGGGGGGACCAAGAGACCCAGTACTTC | CAISGSERGDQETQYF
NA | TRBJ1-1 | NA | TRBV19 | TGTGCCAGTAGTATATCTCCAGGGACGAACACTGAAGCTTTCTTT | CASSISPGTNTEAFF
NA | TRBJ1-1 | NA | TRBV6-5 | TGTGCCAGCAGTTCCGATGGGGGGCTAGGCACTGAAGCTTTCTTT | CASSSDGGLGTEAFF
NA | TRBJ2-2 | NA | TRBV7-2 | TGTGCCAGCAGCTTAGGGCATGCCAACGGGGAGCTGTTTTTT | CASSLGHANGELFF
NA | TRBJ1-2 | TRBD1 | TRBV5-1 | TGCGCCAGCAGCTTGGCCGCAGGGGGCGCGGAGGTAGGCTACACCTTC | CASSLAAGGAEVGYTF
few | TRBJ1-1 | NA | TRBV19 | TGTGCCAGTAGGTCCCAGGGAAGGAACACTGAAGCTTTCTTT | CASRSQGRNTEAFF
few | TRBJ2-2 | TRBD2 | TRBV5-1 | TGCGCCAGCAGCCCGGGGACTAGCTTAGACACCGGGGAGCTGTTTTTT | CASSPGTSLDTGELFF
few | TRBJ1-1 | NA | TRBV20-1 | TGCAGTGCTCCCGCGGAGGTAGCTTTCTTT | CSAPAEVAFF
NA | TRBJ2-3 | NA | TRBV19 | TGTGCCAGTCGAGATGGGTCTAGCGGCACAGATACGCAGTATTTT | CASRDGSSGTDTQYF
NA | TRBJ2-1 | TRBD1 | TRBV11-2 | TGTGCCAGCAGCCTCAGGGGGCTTTATATTGAGCAGTTCTTC | CASSLRGLYIEQFF
once | TRBJ2-3 | NA | TRBV6-4 | TGTGCCAGCAGTGTGGTGGCGGGGACTAGCACAGATACGCAGTATTTT | CASSVVAGTSTDTQYF
NA | TRBJ2-5 | TRBD2 | TRBV11-3 | TGTGCCAGCAGCTTACGTCTCGAGGGAGGGGAGACCCAGTACTTC | CASSLRLEGGETQYF
few | TRBJ1-1 | NA | TRBV20-1 | TGCAGTGCTAGCGAGAGCCGTGAAGCTTTCTTT | CSASESREAFF
NA | TRBJ1-5 | NA | TRBV18 | TGTGCCAGCTCACATTCCCGGACGGATTATAGCAATCAGCCCCAGCATTTT | CASSHSRTDYSNQPQHF
NA | TRBJ2-5 | NA | TRBV12-3/TRBV12-4 | TGTGCCAGCACACGGGACCGCGGGGAGACCCAGTACTTC | CASTRDRGETQYF
NA | TRBJ2-7 | TRBD2 | TRBV2 | TGTGCCAGCAGTGATGGCGGGAGTTCCTACGAGCAGTACTTC | CASSDGGSSYEQYF
once | TRBJ1-1 | NA | TRBV6-6 | TGTGCCAGCAGACCCTGGGCCGACAGTAACACTGAAGCTTTCTTT | CASRPWADSNTEAFF
NA | TRBJ1-2 | NA | TRBV7-9 | TGTGCCAGCAGCTTAGAGGGCAGTAACTATGGCTACACCTTC | CASSLEGSNYGYTF
NA | TRBJ2-6 | NA | TRBV6-6 | TGTGCCAGCAGTTACAGGCTGACCTCTGGGGCCAACGTCCTGACTTTC | CASSYRLTSGANVLTF
NA | TRBJ2-2 | NA | TRBV19 | TGTGCCAGTAGTATAATAAAAGGGAGCGCCGGGGAGCTGTTTTTT | CASSIIKGSAGELFF
few | TRBJ1-6 | NA | TRBV3-1/TRBV3-2 | TGTGCCAGCAGCCAAGAGGGGTTAGGGGTTGCAGGGCCCCTCCACTTT | CASSQEGLGVAGPLHF
NA | TRBJ2-3 | NA | TRBV19 | TGTGCCAGTAGTATAGGTCCAGATACGCAGTATTTT | CASSIGPDTQYF
NA | TRBJ1-4 | NA | TRBV10-3 | TGTGCCATCAGTGAGGGGGCGGCGGGGCGTGAAAAACTGTTTTTT | CAISEGAAGREKLFF
NA | TRBJ2-1 | NA | TRBV24-1 | TGTGCCACCAGTGAGTACAACAATGAGCAGTTCTTC | CATSEYNNEQFF
NA | TRBJ2-1 | TRBD2 | TRBV29-1 | TGCAGCGTCCGGACTAGCGGGAGGGGGAATGAGCAGTTCTTC | CSVRTSGRGNEQFF
NA | TRBJ2-5 | NA | TRBV4-2 | TGTGCCAGCAGCCTCCGCGCGGCTAGCGAGTACCAAGAGACCCAGTACTTC | CASSLRAASEYQETQYF
NA | TRBJ1-2 | TRBD1 | TRBV7-2 | TGTGCCAGCAGGCACAGGGGAGAGGGCGTCTATGGCTACACCTTC | CASRHRGEGVYGYTF
NA | TRBJ2-3 | NA | TRBV5-6 | TGTGCCAGCAGGAACCAGCAGTACACAGATACGCAGTATTTT | CASRNQQYTDTQYF
NA | TRBJ2-1 | NA | TRBV5-1 | TGCGCCAGCAGCCATCAAGCGGACTACAATGAGCAGTTCTTC | CASSHQADYNEQFF
NA | TRBJ1-1 | NA | TRBV7-3 | TGTGCCAGCAGCTCAGAAGGGGCCACCTTCACTGAAGCTTTCTTT | CASSSEGATFTEAFF
NA | TRBJ2-2 | TRBD1 | TRBV11-1 | TGTGCCAGCAGGAAACACAGGGGAGAGAACACCGGGGAGCTGTTTTTT | CASRKHRGENTGELFF
few | TRBJ2-1 | TRBD2 | TRBV11-3 | TGTGCCAGCAGCTTAGATCAGGGCGGTAGCGGGAGACCCAATGAGCAGTTCTTC | CASSLDQGGSGRPNEQFF
NA | TRBJ1-1 | NA | TRBV27 | TGTGCCAGCAGCATGGGGCTGGGCACTGAAGCTTTCTTT | CASSMGLGTEAFF
NA | TRBJ1-1 | NA | TRBV6-4 | TGTGCCAGCAGTGGATCGGCGGGGACTGAAGCTTTCTTT | CASSGSAGTEAFF
NA | TRBJ2-1 | NA | TRBV19 | TGTGCCAGTAGTATTGGTGAGAATGAGCAGTTCTTC | CASSIGENEQFF
NA | TRBJ2-7 | NA | TRBV5-1 | TGCGCCAGCACCGGAACTTTGAGCTCCTACGAGCAGTACTTC | CASTGTLSSYEQYF
NA | TRBJ1-5 | NA | TRBV12-5 | TGTGCTAGTGGTTTGGGAGGGTTTCAGCCCCAGCATTTT | CASGLGGFQPQHF
NA | TRBJ2-7 | TRBD1 | TRBV7-9 | TGTGCCAGCAGCTTAGGAGGGACAGGGAGTGAGCAGTACTTC | CASSLGGTGSEQYF
NA | TRBJ2-3 | TRBD2 | TRBV5-1 | TGCGCCAGCAGCCTTCGGGTCCTTAGCGGGGGAAGCACAGATACGCAGTATTTT | CASSLRVLSGGSTDTQYF
NA | TRBJ2-3 | NA | TRBV29-1 | TGCAGCGTTGGGCCCTCGGATACGCAGTATTTT | CSVGPSDTQYF
NA | TRBJ1-2 | TRBD1 | TRBV19 | TGTGCCAGTAGTAGCCTCACAGGGGGCAGTAACTATGGCTACACCTTC | CASSSLTGGSNYGYTF
NA | TRBJ2-3 | TRBD1 | TRBV19 | TGTGCCAGTAGACGGACAGGGGTCACAGATACGCAGTATTTT | CASRRTGVTDTQYF
once | TRBJ1-1 | NA | TRBV19 | TGTGCCAGTAGTATTAGGTCGATGAACACTGAAGCTTTCTTT | CASSIRSMNTEAFF
NA | TRBJ2-1 | TRBD2 | TRBV5-1 | TGCGCCAGCAGCTTGGGCGGGACTAGCGGGGAGGAGCAGTTCTTC | CASSLGGTSGEEQFF
NA | TRBJ1-1 | NA | TRBV6-5 | TGTGCCAGCACCAGGGCCTTCAACACTGAAGCTTTCTTT | CASTRAFNTEAFF
once | TRBJ1-5 | NA | TRBV12-2 | TGTGCAAGTCGACGGGCCCCCAATCAGCCCCAGCATTTT | CASRRAPNQPQHF
NA | TRBJ2-3 | NA | TRBV5-6 | TGTGCCAGCAGCTTGGCCGGTCTAGTCTATGGCACAGATACGCAGTATTTT | CASSLAGLVYGTDTQYF
NA | TRBJ2-7 | NA | TRBV5-8 | TGTGCCAGCAGCCCCTACAGTGCGCAGTACTTC | CASSPYSAQYF
NA | TRBJ1-5 | NA | TRBV29-1 | TGCAGCGTTTCGGATCGGGGGAATCAGCCCCAGCATTTT | CSVSDRGNQPQHF
NA | TRBJ1-4 | NA | TRBV23-1 | TGCGCCAGCAGTCATGAGGGACAATGTAATGAAAAACTGTTTTTT | CASSHEGQCNEKLFF
NA | TRBJ1-2 | TRBD1 | TRBV6-6 | TGTGCCAGCACCTCAGGACAGGGGGCCCACTATGGCTACACCTTC | CASTSGQGAHYGYTF
NA | TRBJ1-1 | NA | TRBV2 | TGTGCCAGCAAACGGTACACTGAAGCTTTCTTT | CASKRYTEAFF
NA | TRBJ2-3 | TRBD1 | TRBV10-1 | TGCGCCAGCAGTGAGTCGTACAGGGGATCAGATACGCAGTATTTT | CASSESYRGSDTQYF